The rows below give T cell receptor beta chains drawn from one sample of a study of cytomegalovirus exposure and HLA in healthy donors. Assay used: immunoSEQ multiplex PCR; TCRdb lists only in-frame clones, some missing. The data show 100,000 to 150,000 clones, around 80% seen once. The sequencing input was PBMCs. The receptor set was obtained from a woman in her fifties or sixties in good health and CMV-seropositive. Each CDR3 is given with its conserved first and last residue. A D gene is named only where the DNA matches it firmly. A row's size may be missing; if present it is once, few, many or a size class.

>TRBJ1-6|TRBV4-2|NA|NA
TGTGCCAGCAGCCAAGATCGCGGAAGCTCCTATAATTCACCCCTCCACTTT
CASSQDRGSSYNSPLHF
>TRBJ1-5|TRBV7-2|NA|NA
TGTGCCAGCAGCTTAGGCGTGGTGAGGGGCAATCAGCCCCAGCATTTT
CASSLGVVRGNQPQHF
>TRBJ1-4|TRBV11-2|NA|NA
TGTGCCAGCAGCTTCGGGGGAGTCTTGGCTAATGAAAAACTGTTTTTT
CASSFGGVLANEKLFF
>TRBJ1-1|TRBV6-5|NA|few
TGTGCCAGTAGACGGGAGAACACTGAAGCTTTCTTT
CASRRENTEAFF
>TRBJ1-1|TRBV27|NA|NA
TGTGCCAGCAGCTCCAACAGGGCGAACACTGAAGCTTTCTTT
CASSSNRANTEAFF
>TRBJ1-1|TRBV30|TRBD1|NA
TGTGCCTGGAGGGGGACAGGGGGCAACACTGAAGCTTTCTTT
CAWRGTGGNTEAFF
>TRBJ2-3|TRBV29-1|TRBD2|NA
TGCAGCGTTCGTCCGACTAGCGGGGGGGGAGATACGCAGTATTTT
CSVRPTSGGGDTQYF
>TRBJ1-5|TRBV6-6|TRBD1|NA
TGTGCCAGCAGAAGTACAGGGGCCGCCAATCAGCCCCAGCATTTT
CASRSTGAANQPQHF
>TRBJ1-1|TRBV15|NA|NA
TGTGCCACCAGCAGAAGAGCGGGGGGCCCCGGCTCAGCTTTCTTT
CATSRRAGGPGSAFF
>TRBJ1-1|TRBV6-6|TRBD1|NA
TGTGCCAGCATCCCAGGGGGCAGGGTCAGCACTGAAGCTTTCTTT
CASIPGGRVSTEAFF
>TRBJ2-3|TRBV15|NA|NA
TGTGCCACCAGCAGAGAGAGGGGGTCGGCTACACTATATACGCAGTATTTT
CATSRERGSATLYTQYF
>TRBJ2-5|TRBV7-9|TRBD1|once
TGTGCCAACAGCTTGAACAGGGGGAAGCGGGAGACCCAGTACTTC
CANSLNRGKRETQYF
>TRBJ2-5|TRBV5-4|TRBD1|NA
TGTGCCAGCAGCTTGGACCAGGGGGCCGAGACCCAGTACTTC
CASSLDQGAETQYF
>TRBJ2-2|TRBV27|TRBD1|NA
TGTGCCAGCAGTAGGGGACAGGGGGTCACCGGGGAGCTGTTTTTT
CASSRGQGVTGELFF
>TRBJ1-2|TRBV20-1|NA|NA
TGCAGTAAACGGACAGTTTATGGCTACACCTTC
CSKRTVYGYTF
>TRBJ2-3|TRBV5-1|NA|few
TGCGCCAGCCGGGACTCCTCTAGCACAGATACGCAGTATTTT
CASRDSSSTDTQYF
>TRBJ1-2|TRBV18|TRBD1|NA
TGTGCCAGCTCACCAAACACTCTGGGACAGGACAGCTATGGCTACACCTTC
CASSPNTLGQDSYGYTF
>TRBJ1-2|TRBV28|TRBD1|NA
TGTGCCCACGGCACAGGGGGCACCTATGGCTACACCTTC
CAHGTGGTYGYTF
>TRBJ2-4|TRBV10-3|NA|few
TGTGCCATCAGCCCCAGAGGGGAGGTCATTCAGTACTTC
CAISPRGEVIQYF
>TRBJ1-2|TRBV4-2|NA|NA
TGTGCCAGCAGCCAAGATTGGAGGGAGGTCGGCGGCTACACCTTC
CASSQDWREVGGYTF
>TRBJ2-7|TRBV7-3|TRBD2|NA
TGTGCCAGCAGCTCCACCCAGGGACTAGCTAACTACGAGCAGTACTTC
CASSSTQGLANYEQYF
>TRBJ1-2|TRBV5-6|NA|few
TGTGCCAGCAGCTTTCCGACAGGCTCTGACTATGGCTACACCTTC
CASSFPTGSDYGYTF
>TRBJ1-1|TRBV5-6|NA|NA
TGTGCCAGCAGCTTCGACAGGAACACTGAAGCTTTCTTT
CASSFDRNTEAFF
>TRBJ2-2|TRBV5-1|NA|NA
TGCGCCAGCAGCTTGTTCCAGGGTAGGACCGGGGAGCTGTTTTTT
CASSLFQGRTGELFF
>TRBJ1-1|TRBV7-9|TRBD1|NA
TGTGCCAGCAGCCCAGGGGGAGTCACTGAAGCTTTCTTT
CASSPGGVTEAFF
>TRBJ1-1|TRBV7-3|NA|NA
TGTGCCAGCAGCTCCCTAATGAACACTGAAGCTTTCTTT
CASSSLMNTEAFF
>TRBJ1-1|TRBV30|TRBD1|NA
TGTGCCTCGGACCGGGACAGACTTAACACTGAAGCTTTCTTT
CASDRDRLNTEAFF
>TRBJ2-7|TRBV7-9|TRBD2|few
TGTGCCAGCAGCTTAGCGGGAGGGCCAGGGGAGCAGTACTTC
CASSLAGGPGEQYF
>TRBJ2-5|TRBV6-6|TRBD1|NA
TGTGCCAGCAGTTACGATACCGGGACAGGGCGAGAGACCCAGTACTTC
CASSYDTGTGRETQYF
>TRBJ2-7|TRBV6-1|NA|NA
TGTGCCAGCAGTGAAGCAGGGACAAGCATCTACGAGCAGTACTTC
CASSEAGTSIYEQYF
>TRBJ2-3|TRBV4-3|TRBD2|NA
TGCGCCAGCAGCCAAGATTCAGTAGCGGGAGGGGTCACAGATACGCAGTATTTT
CASSQDSVAGGVTDTQYF
>TRBJ1-2|TRBV19|TRBD1|NA
TGTGCCAGTAGTATTCGACAGGGCGGCTACACCTTC
CASSIRQGGYTF
>TRBJ2-1|TRBV4-3|TRBD2|NA
TGCGCCAGCAGCCAAGGGGCTAGCGGGGGGGCCAGAGAGCAGTTCTTC
CASSQGASGGAREQFF
>TRBJ2-2|TRBV25-1|NA|NA
TGTGCCAGCAGTGGGACTTCACTGGCGTCCACCGGGGAGCTGTTTTTT
CASSGTSLASTGELFF
>TRBJ2-7|TRBV5-6|TRBD1|NA
TGTGCCAGCAGCTTGGGGACAGGGCTCCGCGAGCAGTACTTC
CASSLGTGLREQYF
>TRBJ2-3|TRBV27|TRBD1|NA
TGTGCCAGCAGTTTATTACTCCAACAGGGGGCAGATACGCAGTATTTT
CASSLLLQQGADTQYF
>TRBJ2-7|TRBV30|NA|NA
TGTGCCTGGAGCTCAGGGGGGACGGTATCCTACGAGCAGTACTTC
CAWSSGGTVSYEQYF
>TRBJ2-2|TRBV5-4|TRBD2|NA
TGTGCCAGCAGCACAATAGCGGGAGACGGCACCGGGGAGCTGTTTTTT
CASSTIAGDGTGELFF